This section outlines one TCR beta chain sequence together with its context. What it binds is unknown. This record belongs to a study of CD8 T cells in Susac syndrome. About the research overall: Sequencing included Susac syndrome patients, about six of them with active disease and 8 or 9 in remission. Study-level points and caveats: Across the total CD8+ repertoires, sixteen Susac-specific public clones were found. The CD8+ TEMRA repertoires yielded 5 or 6 such clones. Peak Susac CD8+ clonal expansion occurred in TEMRA cells and active patients.

Roughly 0.45 to 1 ug RNA was reverse transcribed with random hexamers. One entry per CDR3 protein results from TCRdb running MiXCR on the immunoSEQ multiplex PCR reads. The sample consists of roughly 190,000 distinct CDR3 sequences, 95% of them appearing once. Sequencing of TCR beta drew on CD8+ and CD4+ T cells from blood. This clonotype was obtained from a human donor with Susac syndrome. The sequencing input was CD8+ T cells from PBMCs.

The CDR3 here is CASSLGGQGVEGYTF. CDR3 coding DNA: TGTGCCAGCAGCTTGGGGGGACAGGGGGTCGAAGGCTACACCTTC. The chain uses TRBV7-9 and TRBJ1-2; 11 bases line up with TRBD1. The CDR3 is 15 amino acids. Germline CDR1 SEHNR, CDR2 FQNEAQ (reference sequence). With V trimmed by 3 bases and J by 8 bases, 8 bases remained unmatched.